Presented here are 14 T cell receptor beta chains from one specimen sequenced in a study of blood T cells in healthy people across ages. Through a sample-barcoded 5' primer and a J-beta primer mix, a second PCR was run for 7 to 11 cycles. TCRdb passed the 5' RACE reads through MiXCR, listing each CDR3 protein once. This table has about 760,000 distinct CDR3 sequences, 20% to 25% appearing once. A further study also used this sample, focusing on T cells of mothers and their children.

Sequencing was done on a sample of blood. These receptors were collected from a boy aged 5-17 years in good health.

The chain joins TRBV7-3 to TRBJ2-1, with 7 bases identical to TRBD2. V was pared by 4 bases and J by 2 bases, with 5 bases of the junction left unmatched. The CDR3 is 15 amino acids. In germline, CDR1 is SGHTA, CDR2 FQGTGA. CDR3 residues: CASSSNLAAYNEQFF. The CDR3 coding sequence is TGTGCCAGCAGCTCAAACCTAGCGGCCTACAATGAGCAGTTCTTC. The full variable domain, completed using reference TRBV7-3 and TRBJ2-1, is GAGVSQTPSNKVTEKGKYVELRCDPISGHTALYWYRQSLGQGPEFLIYFQGTGAADDSGLPNDRFFAVRPEGSVSTLKIQRTERGDSAVYLCASSSNLAAYNEQFFGPGTRLTVL.

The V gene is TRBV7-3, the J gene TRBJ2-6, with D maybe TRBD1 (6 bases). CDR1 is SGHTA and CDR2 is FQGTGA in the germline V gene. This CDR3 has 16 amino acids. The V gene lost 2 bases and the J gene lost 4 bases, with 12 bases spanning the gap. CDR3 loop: CASSLGLGAGANVLTF. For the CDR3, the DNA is TGTGCCAGCAGCTTAGGTCTGGGGGCCGGGGCCAACGTCCTGACTTTC.

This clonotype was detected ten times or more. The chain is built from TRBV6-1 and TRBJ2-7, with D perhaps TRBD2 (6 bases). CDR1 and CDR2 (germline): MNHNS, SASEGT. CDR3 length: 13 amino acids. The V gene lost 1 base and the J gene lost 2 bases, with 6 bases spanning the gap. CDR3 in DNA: TGTGCCAGCAGTGAAGGACTAGCCTACGAGCAGTACTTC. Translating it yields CASSEGLAYEQYF.

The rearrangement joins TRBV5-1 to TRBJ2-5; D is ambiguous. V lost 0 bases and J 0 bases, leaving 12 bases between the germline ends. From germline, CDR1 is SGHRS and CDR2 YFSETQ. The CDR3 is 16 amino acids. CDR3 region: CASSLAGRIDQETQYF. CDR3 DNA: TGCGCCAGCAGCTTGGCTGGCAGAATTGACCAAGAGACCCAGTACTTC.

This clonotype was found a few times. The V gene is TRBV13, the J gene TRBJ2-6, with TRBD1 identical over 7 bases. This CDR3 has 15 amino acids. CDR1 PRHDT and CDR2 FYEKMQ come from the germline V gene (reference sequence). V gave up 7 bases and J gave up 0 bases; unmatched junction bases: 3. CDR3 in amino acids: CASNDRASGANVLTF. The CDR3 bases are TGTGCCAGCAACGACAGGGCCTCTGGGGCCAACGTCCTGACTTTC.

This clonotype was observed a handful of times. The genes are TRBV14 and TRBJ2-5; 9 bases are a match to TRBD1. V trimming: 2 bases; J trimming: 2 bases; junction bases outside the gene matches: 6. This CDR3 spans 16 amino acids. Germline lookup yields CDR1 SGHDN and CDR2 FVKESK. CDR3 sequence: CASSQIWDREQETQYF. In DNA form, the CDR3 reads TGTGCCAGCAGCCAAATCTGGGACAGGGAACAAGAGACCCAGTACTTC.

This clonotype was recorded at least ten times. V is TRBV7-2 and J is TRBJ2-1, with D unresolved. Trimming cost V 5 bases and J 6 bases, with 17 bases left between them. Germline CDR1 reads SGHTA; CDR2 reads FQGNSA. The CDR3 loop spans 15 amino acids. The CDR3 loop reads CASSMDPVSGNEQFF. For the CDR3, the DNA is TGTGCCAGCAGCATGGACCCGGTTTCGGGCAATGAGCAGTTCTTC.

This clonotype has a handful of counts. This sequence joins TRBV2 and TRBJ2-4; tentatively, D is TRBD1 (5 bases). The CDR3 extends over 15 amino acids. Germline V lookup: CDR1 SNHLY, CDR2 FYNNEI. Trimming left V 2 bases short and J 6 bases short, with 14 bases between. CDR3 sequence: CASSETEFGANIQYF. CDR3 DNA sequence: TGTGCCAGCAGTGAAACAGAATTTGGGGCAAACATTCAGTACTTC.

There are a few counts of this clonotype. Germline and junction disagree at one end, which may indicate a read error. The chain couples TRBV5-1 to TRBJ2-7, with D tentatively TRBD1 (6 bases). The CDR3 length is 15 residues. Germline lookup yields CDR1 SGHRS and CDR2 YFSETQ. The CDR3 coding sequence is TGCGCCAGCAGCTTGCTCCAGGGGAGTCCCTACGAGCAGTGCTTC. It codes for CASSLLQGSPYEQCF.

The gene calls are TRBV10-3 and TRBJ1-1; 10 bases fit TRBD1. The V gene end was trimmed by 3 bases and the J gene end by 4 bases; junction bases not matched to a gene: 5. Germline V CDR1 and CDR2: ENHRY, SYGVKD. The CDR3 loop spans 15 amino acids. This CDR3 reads CAISDRTGGGTEAFF. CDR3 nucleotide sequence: TGTGCCATCAGTGACCGGACAGGGGGTGGCACTGAAGCTTTCTTT.

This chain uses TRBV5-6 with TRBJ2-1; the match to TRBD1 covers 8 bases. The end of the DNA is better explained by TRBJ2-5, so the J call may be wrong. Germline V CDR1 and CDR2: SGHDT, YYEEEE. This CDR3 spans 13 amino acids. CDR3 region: CASSFRGPETQYF. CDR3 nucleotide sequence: TGTGCCAGCAGCTTCAGGGGGCCGGAGACCCAGTACTTC.

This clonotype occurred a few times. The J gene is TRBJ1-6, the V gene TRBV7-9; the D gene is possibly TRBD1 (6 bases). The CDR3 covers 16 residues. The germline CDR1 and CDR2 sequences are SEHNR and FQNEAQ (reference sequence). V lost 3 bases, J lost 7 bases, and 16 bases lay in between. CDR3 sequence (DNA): TGTGCCAGCAGCTTTAGTGCGCCGGGACACAATTCACCCCTCCACTTT. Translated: CASSFSAPGHNSPLHF.

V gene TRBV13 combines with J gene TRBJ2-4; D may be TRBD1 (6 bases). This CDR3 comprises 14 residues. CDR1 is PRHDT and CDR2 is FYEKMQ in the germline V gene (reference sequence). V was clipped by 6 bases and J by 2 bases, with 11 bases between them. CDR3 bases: TGTGCCAGCAGGAGAGGGGGATCCAAAAACATTCAGTACTTC. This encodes CASRRGGSKNIQYF.

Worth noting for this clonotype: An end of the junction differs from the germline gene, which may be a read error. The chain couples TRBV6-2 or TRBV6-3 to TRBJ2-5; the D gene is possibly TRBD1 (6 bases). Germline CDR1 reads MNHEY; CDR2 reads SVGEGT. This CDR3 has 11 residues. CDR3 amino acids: CASSRGGPEFF. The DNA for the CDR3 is TGTGCCAGCAGTCGAGGGGGTCCGGAGTTCTTC.